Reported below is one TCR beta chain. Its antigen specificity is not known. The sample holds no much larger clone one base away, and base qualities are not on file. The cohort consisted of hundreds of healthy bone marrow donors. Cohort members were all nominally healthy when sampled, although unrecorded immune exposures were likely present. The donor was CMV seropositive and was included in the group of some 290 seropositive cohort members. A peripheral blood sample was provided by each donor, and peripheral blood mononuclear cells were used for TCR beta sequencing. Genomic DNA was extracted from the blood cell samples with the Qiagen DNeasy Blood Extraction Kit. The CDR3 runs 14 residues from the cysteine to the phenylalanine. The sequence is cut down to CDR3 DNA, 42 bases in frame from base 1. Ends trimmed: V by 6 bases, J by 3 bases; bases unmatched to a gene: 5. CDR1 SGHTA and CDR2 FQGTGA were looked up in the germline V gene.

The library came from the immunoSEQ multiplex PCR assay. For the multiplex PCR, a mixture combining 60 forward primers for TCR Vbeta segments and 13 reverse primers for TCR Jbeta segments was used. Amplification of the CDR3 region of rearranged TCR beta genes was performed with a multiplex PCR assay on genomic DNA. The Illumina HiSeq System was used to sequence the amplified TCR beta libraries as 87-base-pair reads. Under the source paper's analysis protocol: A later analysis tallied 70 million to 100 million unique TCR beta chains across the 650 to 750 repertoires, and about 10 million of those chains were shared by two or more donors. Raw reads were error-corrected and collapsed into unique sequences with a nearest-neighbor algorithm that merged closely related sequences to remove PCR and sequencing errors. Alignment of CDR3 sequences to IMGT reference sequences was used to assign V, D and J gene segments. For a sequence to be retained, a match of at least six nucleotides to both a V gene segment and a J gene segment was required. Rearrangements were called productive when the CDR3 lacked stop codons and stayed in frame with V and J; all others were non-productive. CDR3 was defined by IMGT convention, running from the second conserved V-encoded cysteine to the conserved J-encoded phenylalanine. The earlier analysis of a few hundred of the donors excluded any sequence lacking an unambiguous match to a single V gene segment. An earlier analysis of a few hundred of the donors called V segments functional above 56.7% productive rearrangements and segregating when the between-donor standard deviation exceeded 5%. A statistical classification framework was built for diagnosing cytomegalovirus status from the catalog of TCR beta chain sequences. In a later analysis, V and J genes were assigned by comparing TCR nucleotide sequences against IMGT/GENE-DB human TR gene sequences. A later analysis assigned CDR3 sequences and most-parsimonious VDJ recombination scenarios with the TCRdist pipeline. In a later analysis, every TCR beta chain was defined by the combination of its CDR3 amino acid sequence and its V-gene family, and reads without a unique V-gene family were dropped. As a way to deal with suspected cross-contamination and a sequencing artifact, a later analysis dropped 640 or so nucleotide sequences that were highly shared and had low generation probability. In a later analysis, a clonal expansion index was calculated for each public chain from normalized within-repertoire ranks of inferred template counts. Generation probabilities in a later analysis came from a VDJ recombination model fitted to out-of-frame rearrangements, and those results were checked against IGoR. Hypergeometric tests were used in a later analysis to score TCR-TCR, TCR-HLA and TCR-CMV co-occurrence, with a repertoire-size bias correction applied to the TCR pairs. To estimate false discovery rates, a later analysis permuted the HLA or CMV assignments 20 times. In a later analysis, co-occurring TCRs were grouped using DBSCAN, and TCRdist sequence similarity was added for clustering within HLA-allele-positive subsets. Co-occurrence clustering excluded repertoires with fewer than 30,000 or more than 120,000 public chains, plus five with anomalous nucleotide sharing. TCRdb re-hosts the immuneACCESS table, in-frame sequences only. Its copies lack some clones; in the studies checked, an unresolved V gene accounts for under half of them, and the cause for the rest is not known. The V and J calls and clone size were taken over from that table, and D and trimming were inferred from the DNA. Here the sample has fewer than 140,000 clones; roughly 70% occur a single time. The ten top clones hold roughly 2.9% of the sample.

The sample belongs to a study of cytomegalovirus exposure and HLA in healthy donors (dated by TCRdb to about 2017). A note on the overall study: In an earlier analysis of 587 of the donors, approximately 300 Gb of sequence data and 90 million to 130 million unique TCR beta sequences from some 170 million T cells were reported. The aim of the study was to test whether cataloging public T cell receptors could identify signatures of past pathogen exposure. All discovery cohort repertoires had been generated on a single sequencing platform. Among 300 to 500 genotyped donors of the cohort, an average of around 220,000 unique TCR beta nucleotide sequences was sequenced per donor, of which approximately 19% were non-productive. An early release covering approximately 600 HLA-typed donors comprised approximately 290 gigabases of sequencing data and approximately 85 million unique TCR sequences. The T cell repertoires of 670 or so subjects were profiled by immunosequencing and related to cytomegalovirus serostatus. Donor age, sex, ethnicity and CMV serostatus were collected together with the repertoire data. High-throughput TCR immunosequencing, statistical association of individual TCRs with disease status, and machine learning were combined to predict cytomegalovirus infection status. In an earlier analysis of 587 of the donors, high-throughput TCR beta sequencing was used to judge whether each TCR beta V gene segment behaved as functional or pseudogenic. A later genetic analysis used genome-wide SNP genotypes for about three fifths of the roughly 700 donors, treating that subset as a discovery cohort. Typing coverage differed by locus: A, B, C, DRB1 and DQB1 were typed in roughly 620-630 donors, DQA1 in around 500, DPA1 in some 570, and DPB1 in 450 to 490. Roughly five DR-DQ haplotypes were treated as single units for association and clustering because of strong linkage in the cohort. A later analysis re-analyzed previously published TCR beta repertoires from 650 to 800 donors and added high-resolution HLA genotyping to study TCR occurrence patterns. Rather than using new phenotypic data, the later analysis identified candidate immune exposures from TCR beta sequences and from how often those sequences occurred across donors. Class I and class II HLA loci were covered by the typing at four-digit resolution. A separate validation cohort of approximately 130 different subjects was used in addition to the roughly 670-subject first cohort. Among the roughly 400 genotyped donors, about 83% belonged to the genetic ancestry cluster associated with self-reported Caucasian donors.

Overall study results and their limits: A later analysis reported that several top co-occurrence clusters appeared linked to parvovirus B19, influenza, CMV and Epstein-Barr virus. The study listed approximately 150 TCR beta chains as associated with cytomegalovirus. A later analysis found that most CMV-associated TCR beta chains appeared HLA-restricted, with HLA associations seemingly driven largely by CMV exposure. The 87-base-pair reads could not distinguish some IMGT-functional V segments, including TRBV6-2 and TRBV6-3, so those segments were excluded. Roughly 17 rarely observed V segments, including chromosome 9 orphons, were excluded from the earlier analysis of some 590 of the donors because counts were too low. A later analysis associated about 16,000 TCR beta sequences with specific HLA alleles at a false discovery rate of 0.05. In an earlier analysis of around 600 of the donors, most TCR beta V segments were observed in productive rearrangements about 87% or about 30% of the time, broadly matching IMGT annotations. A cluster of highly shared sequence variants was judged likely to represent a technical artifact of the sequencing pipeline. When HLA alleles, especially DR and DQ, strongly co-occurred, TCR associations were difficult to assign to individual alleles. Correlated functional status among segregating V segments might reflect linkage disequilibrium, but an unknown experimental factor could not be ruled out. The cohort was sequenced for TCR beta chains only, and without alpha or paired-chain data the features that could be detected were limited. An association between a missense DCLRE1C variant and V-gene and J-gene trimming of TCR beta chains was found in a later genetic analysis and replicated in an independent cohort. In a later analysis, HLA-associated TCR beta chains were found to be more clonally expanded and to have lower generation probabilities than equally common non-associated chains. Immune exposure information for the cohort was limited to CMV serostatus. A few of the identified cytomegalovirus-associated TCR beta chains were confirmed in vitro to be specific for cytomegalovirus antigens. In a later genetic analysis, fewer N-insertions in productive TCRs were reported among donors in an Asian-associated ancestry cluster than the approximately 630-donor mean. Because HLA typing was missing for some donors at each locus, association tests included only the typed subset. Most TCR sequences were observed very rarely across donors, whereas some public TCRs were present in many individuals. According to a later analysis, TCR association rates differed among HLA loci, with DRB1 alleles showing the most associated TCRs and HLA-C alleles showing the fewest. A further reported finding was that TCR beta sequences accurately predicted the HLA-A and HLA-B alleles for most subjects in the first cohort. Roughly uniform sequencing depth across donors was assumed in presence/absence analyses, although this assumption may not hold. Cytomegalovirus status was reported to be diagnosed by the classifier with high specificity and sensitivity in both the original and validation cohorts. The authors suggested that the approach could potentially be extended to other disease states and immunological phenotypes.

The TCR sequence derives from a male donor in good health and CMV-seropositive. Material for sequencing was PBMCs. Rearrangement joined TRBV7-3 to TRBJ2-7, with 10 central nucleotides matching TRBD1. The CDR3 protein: CASSPGQGNYEQYF. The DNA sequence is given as TGTGCCAGCAGTCCGGGACAGGGGAACTACGAGCAGTACTTC.